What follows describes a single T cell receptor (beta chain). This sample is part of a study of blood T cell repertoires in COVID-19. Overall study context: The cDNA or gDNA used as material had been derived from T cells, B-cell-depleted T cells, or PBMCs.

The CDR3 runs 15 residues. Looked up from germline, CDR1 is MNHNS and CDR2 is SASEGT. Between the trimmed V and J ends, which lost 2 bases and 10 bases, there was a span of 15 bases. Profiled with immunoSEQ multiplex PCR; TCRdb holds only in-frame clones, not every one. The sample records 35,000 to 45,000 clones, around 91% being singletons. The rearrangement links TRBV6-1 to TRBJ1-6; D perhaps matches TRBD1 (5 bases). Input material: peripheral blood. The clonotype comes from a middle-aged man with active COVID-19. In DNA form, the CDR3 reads TGTGCCAGCAGTGAAACACAGGATAAGGCCTCACCCCTCCACTTT. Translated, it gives CASSETQDKASPLHF.